The 21 T cell receptor beta chains below all came from one sample that was sequenced in a study of T cell responses to AZD1222 COVID-19 vaccine. Sequenced by immunoSEQ multiplex PCR; TCRdb stores in-frame clones only, minus some. Of 130,000 or so clones listed, 70% to 90% are singletons. The sequences come from peripheral blood, collected on day 0 of AZD1222 vaccination. The origin of the receptors is an adult in good health.

The genes are TRBV7-9 and TRBJ1-1; maybe TRBD1 (5 bases). The germline gives CDR1 SEHNR, CDR2 FQNEAQ (reference sequence). V was shortened by 5 bases and J by 3 bases, with 10 bases between the two germline ends. The CDR3 is 13 amino acids. As DNA, the CDR3 is TGTGCCAGCAGCCTAGGGGAGGACACTGAAGCTTTCTTT. Protein: CASSLGEDTEAFF.

The J gene is TRBJ1-1, the V gene TRBV4-2, with TRBD1 matching over 12 bases. CDR1 and CDR2 from the germline V gene are LGHNA and YNFKEQ. This CDR3 comprises 17 residues. V lost 4 bases to trimming and J lost 0 bases; unmatched junction nucleotides: 6. The CDR3 coding sequence is TGTGCCAGCAGCCGGGGACAGGGGGCATACATGAACACTGAAGCTTTCTTT. Protein: CASSRGQGAYMNTEAFF.

This clone was found a few times. V usage is TRBV11-3 and J usage is TRBJ1-5; D is unclear. V dropped 2 bases and J dropped 5 bases, with 4 bases sitting between them. This CDR3 is built from 12 residues. CDR1 is SGHNT, CDR2 YENEEA, per germline. The CDR3 sequence: CASSLRDQPQHF. In DNA form, the CDR3 reads TGTGCCAGCAGCTTAAGGGATCAGCCCCAGCATTTT.

The rearrangement links TRBV10-3 to TRBJ2-1; D tentatively reads TRBD1 or TRBD2 (5 bases each). Trimming stripped 1 base from V and 5 bases from J, with 12 bases between. Germline values: CDR1 ENHRY, CDR2 SYGVKD. This CDR3 comprises 15 residues. The CDR3 region has the DNA TGTGCCATCAGTGAGTGGGGACGAGTAAACAATGAGCAGTTCTTC. Its protein product is CAISEWGRVNNEQFF.

This chain links TRBV28 with TRBJ1-5, with a weak D call TRBD1 (6 bases). Between the trimmed V and J ends, which lost 7 bases and 4 bases, there was a span of 17 bases. Germline CDR1 and CDR2: MDHEN and SYDVKM. The length of the CDR3 is 15 residues. The CDR3: CASTSGGAGNQPQHF. CDR3 nucleotide sequence: TGTGCCAGCACCTCGGGGGGGGCTGGAAATCAGCCCCAGCATTTT.

The chain recombines TRBV6-5 with TRBJ2-7, with 9 bases identical to TRBD1. V shed 5 bases, J shed 4 bases, and the junction held 6 bases outside the gene matches. Germline assignment: CDR1 MNHEY and CDR2 SVGAGI. This CDR3 has 14 residues. CDR3 in DNA: TGTGCCAGCAGTCGAGACAGGGGGGGGTACGAGCAGTACTTC. This encodes CASSRDRGGYEQYF.

This CDR3 reads CAISESTRNYTF. CDR3 DNA sequence: TGTGCCATCAGTGAGTCAACCCGGAACTACACCTTC. This chain joins TRBV10-3 and TRBJ1-2; D unresolved. Per the germline V gene, CDR1 is ENHRY and CDR2 is SYGVKD. Trimming removed 0 bases from V and 10 bases from J, with 9 bases in between. CDR3 size: 12 residues.

The rearrangement links TRBV9 to TRBJ2-7; D is tentatively TRBD1 or TRBD2 (6 bases each). V lost 6 bases, J lost 6 bases, and 19 bases lay in between. CDR3 length: 14 residues. Germline-derived CDR1 and CDR2 are SGDLS and YYNGEE. CDR3 in amino acids: CASTQSSGGGEQYF. CDR3 coding DNA: TGTGCCAGCACCCAGTCATCCGGGGGCGGCGAGCAGTACTTC.

This sequence joins TRBV7-3 and TRBJ2-7; 9 bases match TRBD2. Germline V gene sequence: CDR1 SGHTA, CDR2 FQGTGA. J was trimmed by 7 bases and V by 5 bases; bases with no gene match: 15. The CDR3 spans 16 residues. CDR3 in amino acids: CASSPSVGSGSKEQYF. CDR3 coding DNA: TGTGCCAGCAGCCCATCGGTCGGTAGCGGGAGTAAAGAGCAGTACTTC. The full variable domain, with the rest looked up from reference TRBV7-3 and TRBJ2-7, is GAGVSQTPSNKVTEKGKYVELRCDPISGHTALYWYRQSLGQGPEFLIYFQGTGAADDSGLPNDRFFAVRPEGSVSTLKIQRTERGDSAVYLCASSPSVGSGSKEQYFGPGTRLTVT.

The rearrangement links TRBV15 to TRBJ1-2, with unresolved D. Trimming pared 1 base from V and 8 bases from J, leaving 8 bases between. Germline V gene data show CDR1 as LNHNV and CDR2 as YYDKDF (reference sequence). This CDR3 contains 12 residues. CDR3 bases: TGTGCCACCAGCAGAGTGGGTCGGGGCTACACCTTC. Translation gives CATSRVGRGYTF. The full variable domain, with the rest looked up from reference TRBV15 and TRBJ1-2, is DAMVIQNPRYQVTQFGKPVTLSCSQTLNHNVMYWYQQKSSQAPKLLFHYYDKDFNNEADTPDNFQSRRPNTSFCFLDIRSPGLGDTAMYLCATSRVGRGYTFGSGTRLTVV.

V gene TRBV25-1 combines with J gene TRBJ1-2; 8 bases map to TRBD1. The ends lost 7 bases at V and 6 bases at J; junction bases unmatched: 19. CDR1 and CDR2 (germline): MGHDK, SYGVNS. CDR3 size: 17 residues. CDR3 residues: CASKSFPGAGGVDGYTF. As DNA, the CDR3 is TGTGCCAGCAAAAGTTTCCCCGGGGCAGGGGGCGTGGATGGCTACACCTTC.

The chain is built from TRBV28 and TRBJ1-2; D perhaps matches TRBD1 (5 bases). V was pared by 6 bases and J by 2 bases, with 22 bases between. CDR1 MDHEN and CDR2 SYDVKM come from the germline V gene. The CDR3 contains 17 residues. CDR3 sequence (DNA): TGTGCCAGCAGAGGTGGGCCTAACCGGGAGGGGAACTATGGCTACACCTTC. It is translated as CASRGGPNREGNYGYTF.

The count of this clone is one. This chain connects TRBV10-3 to TRBJ1-2; TRBD1 matches 7 bases. CDR3 length equals 12 residues. Germline V lookup: CDR1 ENHRY, CDR2 SYGVKD. V lost 7 bases and J lost 8; bases outside the gene matches: 7. The CDR3 sequence is CAITTTGDGYTF. In nucleotides, the CDR3 is TGTGCCATCACTACCACAGGGGACGGCTACACCTTC.

CDR3 amino acids: CASSLGIGYGYTF. As DNA, the CDR3 is TGTGCCAGCAGCTTGGGGATTGGCTATGGCTACACCTTC. The chain couples TRBV7-8 to TRBJ1-2; the D is unclear. V lost 3 bases and J lost 4, with 9 bases in between. There are 13 residues in the CDR3. Germline CDR1 is SGHVS and CDR2 is FQNEAQ.

This clone came up once. The chain uses TRBV28 and TRBJ1-3; TRBD1 matches 7 bases. V shed 5 bases, J shed 3 bases, and the junction held 7 bases outside the gene matches. The CDR3 is 15 residues long. Germline CDR1 reads MDHEN; CDR2 reads SYDVKM. CDR3 sequence (DNA): TGTGCCAGCAGTCCCACAGGGGTCGGTGGAAACACCATATATTTT. Residues: CASSPTGVGGNTIYF. The complete variable domain, with remaining parts taken from reference TRBV28 and TRBJ1-3, reads DVKVTQSSRYLVKRTGEKVFLECVQDMDHENMFWYRQDPGLGLRLIYFSYDVKMKEKGDIPEGYSVSREKKERFSLILESASTNQTSMYLCASSPTGVGGNTIYFGEGSWLTVV.

This chain connects TRBV5-1 to TRBJ2-1; 14 nucleotides align to TRBD2. This CDR3 has 15 amino acids. Germline CDR1 and CDR2: SGHRS and YFSETQ. The V gene end was trimmed by 5 bases and the J gene end by 8 bases; junction bases not matched to a gene: 6. In DNA form, the CDR3 reads TGCGCCAGCAGGTTGACTAGCGGGGGGGCGGATGAGCAGTTCTTC. It translates to CASRLTSGGADEQFF.

The chain joins TRBV5-1 to TRBJ2-7, with no clear D. This CDR3 contains 11 residues. V lost 0 bases to trimming and J lost 9 bases, with 7 bases between them. CDR1 and CDR2 from the germline V gene are SGHRS and YFSETQ. CDR3 in DNA: TGCGCCAGCAGCTTGGGGCAAGCGCAGTACTTC. This gives the protein CASSLGQAQYF.

This clone has just a few counts. The chain's CDR3 is CSVETGWNTEAFF. The CDR3 DNA reads TGCAGCGTTGAAACAGGGTGGAACACTGAAGCTTTCTTT. The V gene is TRBV29-1, the J gene TRBJ1-1; D is perhaps TRBD1 (6 bases). The CDR3 length is 13 residues. V was cut by 2 bases and J by 1 base, with 8 bases left in between. Germline CDR1 SQVTM, CDR2 ANQGSEA.

The chain carries TRBV18 and TRBJ2-3; TRBD1 aligns across 9 bases. CDR1 KGHSH and CDR2 LQKENI come from the germline V gene. V lost 3 bases, J lost 2 bases, and 6 bases stayed unmatched. CDR3 length: 16 residues. The CDR3 reads CASSPNIQGATDTQYF. The CDR3 bases are TGTGCCAGCTCACCGAATATACAGGGGGCCACAGATACGCAGTATTTT. Supplemented by reference TRBV18 and TRBJ2-3, the full variable domain reads NAGVMQNPRHLVRRRGQEARLRCSPMKGHSHVYWYRQLPEEGLKFMVYLQKENIIDESGMPKERFSAEFPKEGPSILRIQQVVRGDSAAYFCASSPNIQGATDTQYFGPGTRLTVL.

This clone was seen just once. The V call is TRBV24-1, the J call TRBJ1-1; D unresolved. Trimming pared 2 bases from V and 0 bases from J, leaving 9 bases between. The CDR3 runs to 15 residues. Germline V gene data show CDR1 as KGHDR and CDR2 as SFDVKD. Here the CDR3 reads CATSDSGSMNTEAFF. CDR3 bases: TGTGCCACCAGTGATTCTGGCAGCATGAACACTGAAGCTTTCTTT.

This clone was recorded a few times. The sample has other DNA sequences that encode this CDR3 too. The V call is TRBV7-2, the J call TRBJ2-7; D is ambiguous. V lost 3 bases and J 5 bases, leaving 11 bases between the germline ends. Germline CDR1 SGHTA, CDR2 FQGNSA. The CDR3 is made up of 13 amino acids. The CDR3 nucleotides read TGTGCCAGCAGCTTTTACATGAGCGACGAGCAGTACTTC. Its protein product is CASSFYMSDEQYF.